Each of the 5 T cell receptor beta chains below was sequenced from the same sample in a study of T cell responses to AZD1222 COVID-19 vaccine. Only in-frame clones appear in the TCRdb table, and some are missing; sequencing was by immunoSEQ multiplex PCR. The repertoire holds more than 90,000 clones, with approximately 90% as singletons. The source material was peripheral blood, sampled 28 days after the second AZD1222 dose. These receptors were obtained from an adult who received the AZD1222 COVID-19 vaccine.

The rearrangement joins TRBV24-1 to TRBJ2-3, with TRBD2 matching 9 bases. Trimming removed 7 bases from V and 4 bases from J; junction bases left unmatched: 8. The germline CDR1 and CDR2 sequences are KGHDR and SFDVKD. This CDR3 has 15 residues. In DNA, the CDR3 is TGTGCCACCAGGAGCGGGAGGCTAAGCTCAGATACGCAGTATTTT. This sequence encodes CATRSGRLSSDTQYF.

This chain joins TRBV7-2 and TRBJ1-5; no firm D call. CDR3 length: 14 amino acids. V was cut by 2 bases and J by 7 bases, with 12 bases left in between. In germline, CDR1 is SGHTA, CDR2 FQGNSA. The CDR3 DNA reads TGTGCCAGCAGCTTAAGTTCCTTCAGCCAGCCCCAGCATTTT. Its translation: CASSLSSFSQPQHF.

The chain joins TRBV7-3 to TRBJ1-2; possibly TRBD1 for D (5 bases). Germline V CDR1 and CDR2: SGHTA, FQGTGA. The CDR3 has 13 residues. V lost 5 bases and J lost 5, with 12 bases in between. Written as DNA, the CDR3 is TGTGCCAGCAGCCGGAGGGACGGATATGGCTACACCTTC. It yields the protein CASSRRDGYGYTF.

The chain couples TRBV28 to TRBJ1-1; D remains unclear. V lost 7 bases to trimming and J lost 1 base, with 10 bases between them. There are 13 residues in the CDR3. Germline V lookup: CDR1 MDHEN, CDR2 SYDVKM. The CDR3: CASTRQTNTEAFF. As DNA, the CDR3 is TGTGCCAGCACCCGGCAGACGAACACTGAAGCTTTCTTT.

The rearrangement uses TRBV7-2 and TRBJ1-6; D gene ambiguous. This CDR3 has 15 residues. The germline CDR1 and CDR2 sequences are SGHTA and FQGNSA. The ends were cut back, 2 bases at V and 12 bases at J, with 17 bases in the middle. CDR3 nucleotide sequence: TGTGCCAGCAGCTTAAAGGTTCCGGCATCTCTACCCCTCCACTTT. Translating it yields CASSLKVPASLPLHF.